The 2 T cell receptor beta chains given below trace back to one sample, sequenced in a study of T-cell memory formation after mild COVID-19. TCRdb re-derived calls from the 5' RACE reads in MiXCR, one entry per CDR3 protein. The sample contains some 350,000 distinct CDR3 sequences, over 10% of which appear only once. Sequencing was performed on PBMCs or a T cell subset sorted from them (not recorded which). These receptors all come from a man between 18 and 35 years old who had mild COVID-19 (a few samples of this study predate the infection). Cell type and time point are not known.

This rearrangement joins TRBV6-2 or TRBV6-3 to TRBJ1-1; no reliable D call. Germline V gives CDR1 MNHEY, CDR2 SVGEGT. This CDR3 is built from 15 residues. Trimming left V 4 bases short and J 2 bases short, with 14 bases between. Here the CDR3 DNA reads TGTGCCAGCAGTTTGAAAAGATCCAGAAACACTGAAGCTTTCTTT. It encodes CASSLKRSRNTEAFF.

The rearrangement links TRBV5-1 to TRBJ2-1; D not resolved. CDR1 and CDR2 (germline): SGHRS, YFSETQ. CDR3 length equals 12 residues. Deletions cut 4 bases from V and 8 bases from J, with 10 bases between. The CDR3 region is CASSLDFDEQFF. CDR3 DNA sequence: TGCGCCAGCAGCCTCGACTTTGATGAGCAGTTCTTC.